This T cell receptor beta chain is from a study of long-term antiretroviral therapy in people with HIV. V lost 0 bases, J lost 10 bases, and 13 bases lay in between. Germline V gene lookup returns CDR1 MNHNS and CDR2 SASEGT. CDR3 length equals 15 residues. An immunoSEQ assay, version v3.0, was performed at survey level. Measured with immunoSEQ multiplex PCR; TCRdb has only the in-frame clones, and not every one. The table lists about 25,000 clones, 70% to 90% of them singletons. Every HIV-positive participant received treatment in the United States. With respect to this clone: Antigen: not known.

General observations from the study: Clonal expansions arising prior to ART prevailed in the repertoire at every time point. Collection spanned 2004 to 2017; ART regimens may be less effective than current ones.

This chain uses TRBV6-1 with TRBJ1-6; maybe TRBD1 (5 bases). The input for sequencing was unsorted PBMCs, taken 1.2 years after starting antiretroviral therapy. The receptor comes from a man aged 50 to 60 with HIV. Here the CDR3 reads CASSEAAQGGSPLHF. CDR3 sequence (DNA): TGTGCCAGCAGTGAAGCCGCGCAGGGCGGGTCACCCCTCCACTTT.